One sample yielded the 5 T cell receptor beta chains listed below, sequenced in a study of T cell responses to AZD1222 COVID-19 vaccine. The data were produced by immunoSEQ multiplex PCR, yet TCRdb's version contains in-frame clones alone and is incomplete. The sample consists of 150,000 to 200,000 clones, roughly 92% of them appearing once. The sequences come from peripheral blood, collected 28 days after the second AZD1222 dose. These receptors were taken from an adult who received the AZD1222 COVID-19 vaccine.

CDR3 in amino acids: CASSLAPGNIQYF. In nucleotides, the CDR3 is TGTGCCAGCAGCTTAGCTCCAGGAAACATTCAGTACTTC. This rearrangement joins TRBV7-6 to TRBJ2-4; D not certain. Trimming removed 0 bases from V and 6 bases from J, with 6 bases in between. This CDR3 is 13 amino acids long. Looked up from germline, CDR1 is SGHVS and CDR2 is FNYEAQ.

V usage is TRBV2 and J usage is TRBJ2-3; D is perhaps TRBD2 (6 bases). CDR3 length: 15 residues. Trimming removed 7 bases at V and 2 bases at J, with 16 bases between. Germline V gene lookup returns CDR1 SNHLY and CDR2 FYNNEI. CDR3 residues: CASKVSGTATDTQYF. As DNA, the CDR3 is TGTGCCAGCAAGGTTAGCGGTACAGCCACAGATACGCAGTATTTT.

CDR3 amino acids: CASSHPSVRVHRTSPLHF. The CDR3 DNA reads TGTGCCAGCAGTCACCCATCCGTCAGGGTTCATCGGACTTCACCCCTCCACTTT. The rearrangement uses TRBV6-2 or TRBV6-3 and TRBJ1-6; D is perhaps TRBD1 (5 bases). This CDR3 is 18 amino acids long. The V end was cut by 5 bases, the J end by 9 bases, with 26 bases between. Looked up from germline, CDR1 is MNHEY and CDR2 is SVGEGT.

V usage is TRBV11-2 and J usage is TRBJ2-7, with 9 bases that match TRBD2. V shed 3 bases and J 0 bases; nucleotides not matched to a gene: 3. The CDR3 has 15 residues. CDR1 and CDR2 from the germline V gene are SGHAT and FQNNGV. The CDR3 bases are TGTGCCAGCAGCTTTTGGCGGGAGGGCTCCTACGAGCAGTACTTC. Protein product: CASSFWREGSYEQYF.

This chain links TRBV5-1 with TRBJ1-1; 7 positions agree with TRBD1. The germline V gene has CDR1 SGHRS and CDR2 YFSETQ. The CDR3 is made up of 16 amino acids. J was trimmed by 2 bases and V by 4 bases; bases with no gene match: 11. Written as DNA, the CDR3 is TGCGCCAGCAGCCCCAGACAGGGAGAATATAACACTGAAGCTTTCTTT. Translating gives CASSPRQGEYNTEAFF.